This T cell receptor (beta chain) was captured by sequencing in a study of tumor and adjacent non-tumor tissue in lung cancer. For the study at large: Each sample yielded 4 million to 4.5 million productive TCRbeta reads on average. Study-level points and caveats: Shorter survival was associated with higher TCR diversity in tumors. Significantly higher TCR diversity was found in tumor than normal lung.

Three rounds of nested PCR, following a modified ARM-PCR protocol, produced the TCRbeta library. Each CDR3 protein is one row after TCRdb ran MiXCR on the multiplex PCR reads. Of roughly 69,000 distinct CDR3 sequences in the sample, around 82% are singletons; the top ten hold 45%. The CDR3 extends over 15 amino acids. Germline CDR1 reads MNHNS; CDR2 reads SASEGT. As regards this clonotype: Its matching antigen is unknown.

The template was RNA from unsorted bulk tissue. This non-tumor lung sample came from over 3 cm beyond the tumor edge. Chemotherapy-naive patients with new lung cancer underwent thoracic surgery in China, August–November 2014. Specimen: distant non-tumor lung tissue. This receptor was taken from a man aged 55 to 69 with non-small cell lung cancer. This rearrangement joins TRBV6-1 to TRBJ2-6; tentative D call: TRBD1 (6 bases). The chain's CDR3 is CASLRFGGWANVLTF. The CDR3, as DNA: TGTGCGAGCTTGCGTTTTGGGGGCTGGGCCAACGTCCTGACTTTC.